Listed below are T cell receptor beta chains from one sample, sequenced in a study of neurological immune-mediated disorders. TCRdb passed the 5' RACE reads through MiXCR, listing each CDR3 protein once. This table holds tens of thousands of distinct CDR3 sequences, 3.5% to 4% found once. Specimen: CD4+ T cells from blood. The receptors were gathered from a woman between 40 and 50 years old with multiple sclerosis. The CDR3 runs from the conserved cysteine through the conserved F or W. Each record gives: V gene, J gene, clone size, D gene, CDR3 DNA, CDR3 protein. The D gene is left open where the match is weak. The size entry is marked missing in some rows and otherwise reads once, few, many or a size class.

v_gene: TRBV5-1; j_gene: TRBJ2-1; abundance: many; d_gene: NA; CDR3nt: TGCGCCAGCAGCTTGATGAGCTCCTACAATGAGCAGTTCTTC; CDR3aa: CASSLMSSYNEQFF
v_gene: TRBV20-1; j_gene: TRBJ1-5; abundance: many; d_gene: NA; CDR3nt: TGCAGTGCCCGAATCGGCAACCCGAATCAGCCCCAGCATTTT; CDR3aa: CSARIGNPNQPQHF
v_gene: TRBV10-2; j_gene: TRBJ1-2; abundance: many; d_gene: NA; CDR3nt: TGCGCCAGCACCAGACGGGGGGCAGGGGACTATGGCTACACCTTC; CDR3aa: CASTRRGAGDYGYTF
v_gene: TRBV9; j_gene: TRBJ2-1; abundance: many; d_gene: TRBD2; CDR3nt: TGTGCCAGCAGCGTAGGTGGTAGCGGGGCAAATGAGCAGTTCTTC; CDR3aa: CASSVGGSGANEQFF
v_gene: TRBV20-1; j_gene: TRBJ1-5; abundance: NA; d_gene: NA; CDR3nt: TGCAGTGCTAGAGATCCGGCCTCGGCGGGTAACAATCAGCCCCAGCATTTT; CDR3aa: CSARDPASAGNNQPQHF
v_gene: TRBV10-2; j_gene: TRBJ1-1; abundance: many; d_gene: TRBD1; CDR3nt: TGCGCCAGTTTTCACGACAGGGGCGCTGAAGCTTTCTTT; CDR3aa: CASFHDRGAEAFF
v_gene: TRBV19; j_gene: TRBJ1-6; abundance: NA; d_gene: NA; CDR3nt: TGTGCCAGTAGTATTTTCACGGGGAATAATTCACCCCTCCACTTT; CDR3aa: CASSIFTGNNSPLHF
v_gene: TRBV20-1; j_gene: TRBJ2-5; abundance: many; d_gene: NA; CDR3nt: TGCAGTGCTACAGGGAAAGAGACCCAGTACTTC; CDR3aa: CSATGKETQYF
v_gene: TRBV10-3; j_gene: TRBJ2-1; abundance: many; d_gene: TRBD2; CDR3nt: TGTGCCATCAGTGAGTCTTTAGCGGGGGGGCACAATGAGCAGTTCTTC; CDR3aa: CAISESLAGGHNEQFF
v_gene: TRBV29-1; j_gene: TRBJ1-1; abundance: many; d_gene: TRBD1; CDR3nt: TGCAGCGTTGAAGACCCCTGGACAGGGGGAAACACTGAAGCTTTCTTT; CDR3aa: CSVEDPWTGGNTEAFF
v_gene: TRBV2; j_gene: TRBJ2-2; abundance: many; d_gene: NA; CDR3nt: TGTGCCAGTCTATACACCGGGGAGCTGTTTTTT; CDR3aa: CASLYTGELFF
v_gene: TRBV12-3/TRBV12-4; j_gene: TRBJ2-6; abundance: many; d_gene: NA; CDR3nt: TGTGCCAGCAGTGGTGGGATGGGATTCTCTGGGGCCAACGTCCTGACTTTC; CDR3aa: CASSGGMGFSGANVLTF
v_gene: TRBV5-1; j_gene: TRBJ1-4; abundance: many; d_gene: NA; CDR3nt: TGCGCCAGCAGCTTGTTCCCGGGTCCTGAAAAACTGTTTTTT; CDR3aa: CASSLFPGPEKLFF
v_gene: TRBV12-3/TRBV12-4; j_gene: TRBJ1-2; abundance: many; d_gene: NA; CDR3nt: TGTGCCAGCAGTTTGGGGGGGTCCTATGGCTACACCTTC; CDR3aa: CASSLGGSYGYTF
v_gene: TRBV9; j_gene: TRBJ2-7; abundance: many; d_gene: TRBD2; CDR3nt: TGTGCCAGCAGCGCGGGACTAACGGTCTACGAGCAGTACTTC; CDR3aa: CASSAGLTVYEQYF
v_gene: TRBV7-8; j_gene: TRBJ2-5; abundance: many; d_gene: NA; CDR3nt: TGTGCCAGCAGCCGCGCCCCGGCGAGGGAGACCCAGTACTTC; CDR3aa: CASSRAPARETQYF
v_gene: TRBV11-2; j_gene: TRBJ2-1; abundance: many; d_gene: TRBD1; CDR3nt: TGTGCCAGCAGCTTGACGGGGGACAGGGGTTACAATGAGCAGTTCTTC; CDR3aa: CASSLTGDRGYNEQFF
v_gene: TRBV6-6; j_gene: TRBJ1-1; abundance: many; d_gene: TRBD1; CDR3nt: TGTGCCAGCAGTACACCCGGGACAGAGAACACTGAAGCTTTCTTT; CDR3aa: CASSTPGTENTEAFF
v_gene: TRBV7-6; j_gene: TRBJ2-7; abundance: many; d_gene: NA; CDR3nt: TGTGCCAGCAGCTTGACCCTGGGGGGAGAGCAGTACTTC; CDR3aa: CASSLTLGGEQYF
v_gene: TRBV29-1; j_gene: TRBJ1-1; abundance: many; d_gene: NA; CDR3nt: TGCAGCGTTGAAAGGGACACCGGGAACGGAGAAGCTTTCTTT; CDR3aa: CSVERDTGNGEAFF
v_gene: TRBV10-3; j_gene: TRBJ1-1; abundance: many; d_gene: NA; CDR3nt: TGTGCCATCAGTGGAGCAGGGAGGGCTGAAGCTTTCTTT; CDR3aa: CAISGAGRAEAFF
v_gene: TRBV5-1; j_gene: TRBJ1-2; abundance: many; d_gene: NA; CDR3nt: TGCGCCAGCAGCTTGGTAGGGATGGGCTATGGCTACACCTTC; CDR3aa: CASSLVGMGYGYTF
v_gene: TRBV5-1; j_gene: TRBJ2-7; abundance: many; d_gene: TRBD1; CDR3nt: TGCGCCAGCAGCCGAGCCGGGACAGGGGCCATAGTCTACGAGCAGTACTTC; CDR3aa: CASSRAGTGAIVYEQYF
v_gene: TRBV20-1; j_gene: TRBJ1-2; abundance: many; d_gene: NA; CDR3nt: TGCAGTGCTAGACCGGGGATCTCCATATCCCCCTATGGCTACACCTTC; CDR3aa: CSARPGISISPYGYTF
v_gene: TRBV6-5; j_gene: TRBJ1-1; abundance: many; d_gene: TRBD1; CDR3nt: TGTGCCAGCAGTTACCAACAGGGGGGGATGAACACTGAAGCTTTCTTT; CDR3aa: CASSYQQGGMNTEAFF
v_gene: TRBV10-3; j_gene: TRBJ1-6; abundance: many; d_gene: NA; CDR3nt: TGTGCCATCAGTGAAATTCGGGGGCCCCTCCACTTT; CDR3aa: CAISEIRGPLHF
v_gene: TRBV27; j_gene: TRBJ2-3; abundance: many; d_gene: TRBD1; CDR3nt: TGTGCCAGCAGTCCCGGGACAGGCCTCACAGATACGCAGTATTTT; CDR3aa: CASSPGTGLTDTQYF
v_gene: TRBV7-2; j_gene: TRBJ1-5; abundance: many; d_gene: TRBD1; CDR3nt: TGTGCCAGCAGCAGATCGGGACAGGTCGATCAGCCCCAGCATTTT; CDR3aa: CASSRSGQVDQPQHF
v_gene: TRBV4-1; j_gene: TRBJ1-3; abundance: many; d_gene: TRBD1; CDR3nt: TGCGCCAGCAGCCAAGTCCCGGGACAGGGATCTGGAAACACCATATATTTT; CDR3aa: CASSQVPGQGSGNTIYF
v_gene: TRBV19; j_gene: TRBJ2-7; abundance: NA; d_gene: TRBD1; CDR3nt: TGTGCCAGTAGTATGAGAGGACAGGGGACCACCTACGAGCAGTACTTC; CDR3aa: CASSMRGQGTTYEQYF
v_gene: TRBV12-3/TRBV12-4; j_gene: TRBJ1-2; abundance: many; d_gene: NA; CDR3nt: TGTGCCAGCATTGATAACGCCGGGGGGGATGGCTACACCTTC; CDR3aa: CASIDNAGGDGYTF
v_gene: TRBV7-2; j_gene: TRBJ2-7; abundance: many; d_gene: TRBD2; CDR3nt: TGTGCCAGCAGCTGGGCCAGCGGGGGGGCGGCTGAGCAGTACTTC; CDR3aa: CASSWASGGAAEQYF
v_gene: TRBV7-6; j_gene: TRBJ1-1; abundance: many; d_gene: TRBD1; CDR3nt: TGTGCCAGCAGCTTGGGACAGGGGGTCGGAGCTTTCTTT; CDR3aa: CASSLGQGVGAFF
v_gene: TRBV11-3; j_gene: TRBJ2-2; abundance: many; d_gene: TRBD2; CDR3nt: TGTGCCAGCAGCTTACTAGCGGGGGACCCTACCGGGGAGCTGTTTTTT; CDR3aa: CASSLLAGDPTGELFF
v_gene: TRBV29-1; j_gene: TRBJ2-1; abundance: many; d_gene: TRBD1; CDR3nt: TGCAGCGTTGAAGTCCAGGGGGCGCGGGGTGAGCAGTTCTTC; CDR3aa: CSVEVQGARGEQFF
v_gene: TRBV24-1; j_gene: TRBJ1-5; abundance: many; d_gene: NA; CDR3nt: TGTGCCACCAGTGACTCTAAGGGCCTCAATCAGCCCCAGCATTTT; CDR3aa: CATSDSKGLNQPQHF
v_gene: TRBV5-1; j_gene: TRBJ2-3; abundance: many; d_gene: TRBD2; CDR3nt: TGCGCCAGCGGACTAGCGACTCAAGATACGCAGTATTTT; CDR3aa: CASGLATQDTQYF
v_gene: TRBV6-5; j_gene: TRBJ1-6; abundance: many; d_gene: NA; CDR3nt: TGTGCCAGCAGACCCCCCGGACAGCCCTATAATTCACCCCTCCACTTT; CDR3aa: CASRPPGQPYNSPLHF
v_gene: TRBV20-1; j_gene: TRBJ1-5; abundance: many; d_gene: NA; CDR3nt: TGCAGTGCTAGTAGGGGAAGCAATCAGCCCCAGCATTTT; CDR3aa: CSASRGSNQPQHF
v_gene: TRBV5-1; j_gene: TRBJ1-4; abundance: many; d_gene: TRBD1; CDR3nt: TGCACCAGCAGCTTGGTCGGACAGGGGTATGAAAAACTGTTTTTT; CDR3aa: CTSSLVGQGYEKLFF
v_gene: TRBV4-1; j_gene: TRBJ2-7; abundance: many; d_gene: TRBD2; CDR3nt: TGCGCCAGCAGCCAAGAGAGGTTAGCGGGGGTTCGCGAGCAGTACTTC; CDR3aa: CASSQERLAGVREQYF
v_gene: TRBV2; j_gene: TRBJ1-5; abundance: many; d_gene: TRBD1; CDR3nt: TGTGCCAGCAGGCCCGATGCAACAGGGGGGCGGCCCCAGCATTTT; CDR3aa: CASRPDATGGRPQHF